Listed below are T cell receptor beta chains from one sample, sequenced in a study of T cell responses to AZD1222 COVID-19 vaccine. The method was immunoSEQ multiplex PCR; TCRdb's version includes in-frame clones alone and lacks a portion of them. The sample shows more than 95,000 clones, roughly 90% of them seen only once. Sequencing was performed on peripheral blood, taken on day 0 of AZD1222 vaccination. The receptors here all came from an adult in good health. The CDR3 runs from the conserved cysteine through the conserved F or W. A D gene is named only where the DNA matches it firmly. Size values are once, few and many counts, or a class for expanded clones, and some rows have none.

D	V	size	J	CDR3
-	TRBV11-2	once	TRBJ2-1	CASSLSVPLNEQFF
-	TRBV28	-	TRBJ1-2	CASRIGVYGYTF
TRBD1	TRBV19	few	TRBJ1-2	CASSRGDRGVSNYGYTF
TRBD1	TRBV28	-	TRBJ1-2	CASRLGQGYGYTF
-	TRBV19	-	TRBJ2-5	CASSIDRAGTQYF
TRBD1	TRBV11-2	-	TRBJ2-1	CASSLGAGGIYNEQFF
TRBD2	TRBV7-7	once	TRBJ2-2	CASSLGLAGIAGELFF
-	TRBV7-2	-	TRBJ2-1	CASSPAGPNEQFF
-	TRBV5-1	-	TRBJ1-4	CASSSTGSTNEKLFF
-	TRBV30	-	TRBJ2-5	CAWSPAVQETQYF
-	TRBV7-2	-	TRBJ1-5	CASSLYGISSNQPQHF
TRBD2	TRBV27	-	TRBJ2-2	CASSLEELAATGELFF
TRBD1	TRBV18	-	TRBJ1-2	CASSPTRITGGDNYGYTF
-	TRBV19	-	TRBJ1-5	CASSSQGYQPQHF
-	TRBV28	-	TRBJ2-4	CASSLPSGSINIQYF
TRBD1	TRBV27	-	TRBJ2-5	CASSQGGTGVEETQYF
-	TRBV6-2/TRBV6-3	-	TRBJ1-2	CASSLAHLGGIGGYTF
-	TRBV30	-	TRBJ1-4	CAWSVRGIWNEKLFF
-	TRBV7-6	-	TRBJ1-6	CASSFQDISSYNSPLHF
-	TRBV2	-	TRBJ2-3	CASSSHRGAGTDTQYF
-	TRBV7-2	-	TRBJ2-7	CASSLNQGQYF
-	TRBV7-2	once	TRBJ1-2	CASSLGQGLTYGYTF
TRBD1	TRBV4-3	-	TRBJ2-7	CASSQGTGGWVGEYEQYF
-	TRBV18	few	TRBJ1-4	CASSPQGRLQNEKLFF